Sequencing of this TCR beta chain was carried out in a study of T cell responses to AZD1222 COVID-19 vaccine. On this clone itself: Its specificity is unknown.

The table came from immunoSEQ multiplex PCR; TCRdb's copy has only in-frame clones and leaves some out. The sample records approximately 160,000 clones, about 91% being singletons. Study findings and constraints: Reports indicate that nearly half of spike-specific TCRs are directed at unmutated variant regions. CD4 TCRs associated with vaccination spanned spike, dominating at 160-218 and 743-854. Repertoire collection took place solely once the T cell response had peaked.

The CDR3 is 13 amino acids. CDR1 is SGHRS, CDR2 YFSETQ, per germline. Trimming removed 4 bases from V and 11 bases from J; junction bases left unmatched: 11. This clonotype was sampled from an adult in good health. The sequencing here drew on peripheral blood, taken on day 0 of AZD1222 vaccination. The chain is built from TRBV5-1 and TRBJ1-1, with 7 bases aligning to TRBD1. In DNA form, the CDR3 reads TGCGCCAGCAGCATAACCTCAGGGGGAGAGGCTTTCTTT. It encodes CASSITSGGEAFF.